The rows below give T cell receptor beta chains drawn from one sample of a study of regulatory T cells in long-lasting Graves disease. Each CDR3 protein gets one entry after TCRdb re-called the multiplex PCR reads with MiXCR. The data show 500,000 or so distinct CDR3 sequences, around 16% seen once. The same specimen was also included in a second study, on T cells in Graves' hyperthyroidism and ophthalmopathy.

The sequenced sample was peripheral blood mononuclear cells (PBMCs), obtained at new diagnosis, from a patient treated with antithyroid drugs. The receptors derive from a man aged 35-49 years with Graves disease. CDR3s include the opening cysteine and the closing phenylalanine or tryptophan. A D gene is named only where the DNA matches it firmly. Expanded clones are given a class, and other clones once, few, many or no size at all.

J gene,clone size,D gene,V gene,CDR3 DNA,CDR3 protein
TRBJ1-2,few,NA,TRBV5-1,TGCGCCAGCAGCTTGGGGGACAACTATGGCTACACCTTC,CASSLGDNYGYTF
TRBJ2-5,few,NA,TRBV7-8,TGTGCCAGCAGCTTAGTCTCCGGGACCTCAGGAGAGACCCAGTACTTC,CASSLVSGTSGETQYF
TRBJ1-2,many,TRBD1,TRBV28,TGTGCCAGCAGGGGACAGCTCTATGGCTACACCTTC,CASRGQLYGYTF
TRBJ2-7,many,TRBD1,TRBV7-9,TGTGCCAGCAGCCGGGACAGCACCTACGAGCAGTACTTC,CASSRDSTYEQYF
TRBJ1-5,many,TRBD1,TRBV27,TGTGCCAGCAGTGAGGATGACAGGGGGAATCAGCCCCAGCATTTT,CASSEDDRGNQPQHF
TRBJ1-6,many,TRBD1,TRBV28,TGTGCCAGCAGGGATACAGGGGTTGGATCACCCCTCCACTTT,CASRDTGVGSPLHF
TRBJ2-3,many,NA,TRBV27,TGTGCCAGCAGTTTGGGGAGCGCGCAGAGCACAGATACGCAGTATTTT,CASSLGSAQSTDTQYF
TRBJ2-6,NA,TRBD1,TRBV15,TGTGCCACCAGCAGAGCTACAGGGGTAGGGGCCAACGTCCTGACTTTC,CATSRATGVGANVLTF
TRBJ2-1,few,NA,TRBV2,TGTGCCAGCAGGAAGGACTCTAACTACAATGAGCAGTTCTTC,CASRKDSNYNEQFF
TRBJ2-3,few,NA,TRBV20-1,TGCAGTGCTAGCCGGAGCCGCACAGATACGCAGTATTTT,CSASRSRTDTQYF
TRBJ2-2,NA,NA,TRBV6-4,TGTGCCAGCGGGAGATGGGTGGACACCGGGGAGCTGTTTTTT,CASGRWVDTGELFF
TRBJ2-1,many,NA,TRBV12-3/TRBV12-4,TGTGCCAGCAGTCCCGGACGGGGTACTAGCTCCTACAATGAGCAGTTCTTC,CASSPGRGTSSYNEQFF
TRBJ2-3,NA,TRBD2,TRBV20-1,TGCAGTGCTGCCGGGGGGTGGAATACGCAGTATTTT,CSAAGGWNTQYF
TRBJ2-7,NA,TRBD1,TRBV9,TGTGCCAGTACCCATCCGGGACAGTTTTTTTACGAGCAGTACTTC,CASTHPGQFFYEQYF
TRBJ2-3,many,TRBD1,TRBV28,TGTGCCAGCACGACAGGGTCAGATACGCAGTATTTT,CASTTGSDTQYF
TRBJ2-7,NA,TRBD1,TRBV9,TGTGCCAGCAGCATAGAACCGGGACAGGGTATCCACGAGCAGTACTTC,CASSIEPGQGIHEQYF
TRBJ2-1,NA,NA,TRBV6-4,TGTGCCAGCAGTGACCACGACTGGGGGGAGCAGTTCTTC,CASSDHDWGEQFF
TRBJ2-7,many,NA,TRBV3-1,TGTGCCAGCAGCCAAGTACTGGGATACGAGCAGTACTTC,CASSQVLGYEQYF
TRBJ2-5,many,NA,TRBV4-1,TGCGCCAGCAGCCAAGATTGGTTACAGCTTCGGGAGACCCAGTACTTC,CASSQDWLQLRETQYF
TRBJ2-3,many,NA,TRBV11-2,TGTGCCAGCAGCCCCCGGTGGGGGATGTTCGCAGATACGCAGTATTTT,CASSPRWGMFADTQYF
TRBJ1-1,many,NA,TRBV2,TGTGCCAGCAGTGAAGCGCGACAAGCTTTCTTT,CASSEARQAFF
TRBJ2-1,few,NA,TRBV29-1,TGCAGCGTTCTCAAGAGGTCCTACAATGAGCAGTTCTTC,CSVLKRSYNEQFF
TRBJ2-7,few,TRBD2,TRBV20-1,TGCAGTGCTACCCCGAGCGGGAGGATCTACGAGCAGTACTTC,CSATPSGRIYEQYF
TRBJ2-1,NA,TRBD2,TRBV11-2,TGTGCCAGCAGACGGACTAGCGGGAGTATTGAGCAGTTCTTC,CASRRTSGSIEQFF
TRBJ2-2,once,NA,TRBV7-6,TGTGCCAGCAGCGCTAGCGCTGGATCCGGGGAGCTGTTTTTT,CASSASAGSGELFF
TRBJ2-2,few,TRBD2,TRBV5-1,TGCGCCAGCAGCTCCATAGCGGGAGCCTTCGCCGGGGAGCTGTTTTTT,CASSSIAGAFAGELFF
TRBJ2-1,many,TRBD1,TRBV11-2,TGTGCCAGCAGCTTAACCGACAGGGCCAATGAGCAGTTCTTC,CASSLTDRANEQFF
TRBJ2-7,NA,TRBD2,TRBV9,TGTGCCAGCAGCGTAGGACTAGCGGAAACCGGGGAGCTGTACTTC,CASSVGLAETGELYF
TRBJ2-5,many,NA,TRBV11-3,TGTGCCAGCAGCTTAGATGGAGCCAGTCAAGAGACCCAGTACTTC,CASSLDGASQETQYF
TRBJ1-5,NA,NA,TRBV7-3,TGTGCCAGCAGCTTAACGGAGGGTATGCCCCAGCATTTT,CASSLTEGMPQHF
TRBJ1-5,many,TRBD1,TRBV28,TGTGCCAGCAGTCTCCGACAGGGGGGAAATCAGCCCCAGCATTTT,CASSLRQGGNQPQHF
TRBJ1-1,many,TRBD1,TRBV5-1,TGCGCCAGCAGCCTGCAATCAAACCGACAGGGGACTGAAGCTTTCTTT,CASSLQSNRQGTEAFF
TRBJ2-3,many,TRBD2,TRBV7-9,TGTGCCAGCAGCACACTTCCTAGCGGAGGGCGCACAGATACGCAGTATTTT,CASSTLPSGGRTDTQYF
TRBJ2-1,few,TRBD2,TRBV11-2,TGTGCCAGCAGCTACCGCTTAGCGGGGGGGGAGGATGAGCAGTTCTTC,CASSYRLAGGEDEQFF
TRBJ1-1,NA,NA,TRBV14,TGTGCCAGCAGCCAAGTCGATTCGGGGACTGAAGCTTTCTTT,CASSQVDSGTEAFF
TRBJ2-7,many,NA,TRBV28,TGTGCCACCCGAAACGTGGGGGGCCCTATATTAGGCGAGCAGTACTTC,CATRNVGGPILGEQYF
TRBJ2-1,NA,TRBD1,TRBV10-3,TGTGCCATCAGTGAGTCGAAGGGACAGAAGAATGAGCAGTTCTTC,CAISESKGQKNEQFF
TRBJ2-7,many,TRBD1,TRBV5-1,TGCGCCAGCAGCTTCAGGGGGCTCAACGAGCAGTACTTC,CASSFRGLNEQYF
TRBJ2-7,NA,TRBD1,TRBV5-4,TGTGCCAGCAGCCGGGACAGTTCAACCTACGAGCAGTACTTC,CASSRDSSTYEQYF
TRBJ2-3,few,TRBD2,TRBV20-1,TGCAGTGCTAGATGGCTAGCGGGATACACAGATACGCAGTATTTT,CSARWLAGYTDTQYF
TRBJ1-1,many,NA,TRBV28,TGTGCCAGCAGTTCTTCCGCCCAAAGGGGATTCTATAAGGCAAACACTGAAGCTTTCTTT,CASSSSAQRGFYKANTEAFF